This T cell receptor (beta chain) derives from a study of identical twins (TCRdb year 2016). About the study as a whole: The study deep-sequenced TCR alpha and beta repertoires from monozygotic twins, unrelated adults of various ages and cord blood to test whether fetal clonotypes persist. To rule out contamination, the twin experiments were replicated at different times with different library preparation protocols. The research as a whole found: Excess twin sharing in beta out-of-frame sequences was weaker because fewer shared sequences lowered the signal-to-noise ratio. Recombination models systematically underestimated out-of-frame TCR alpha sharing in monozygotic twins but agreed with sharing between unrelated individuals. Abundant cord blood beta clonotypes had fewer insertions, young adult naive repertoires showed a similar but weaker trend, and memory repertoires showed no such trend. Conclusions relied on cross-sectional statistical analysis, since the same donors could not be followed over many years. Zero-insertion analyses could be partly confounded by invariant T cells such as MAIT and iNKT, though diverse VJ usage argued against such confounding for most clonotypes. Compared with coincidental sharing between unrelated individuals, out-of-frame TCR alpha sequences shared between twins had an excess of sequences with low generation probability.

The germline V gene (reference sequence) provides CDR1 LNHNV and CDR2 YYDKDF. There are 18 amino acids in the CDR3, from cysteine to phenylalanine inclusive. Left in the record is the CDR3 DNA by itself, 54 bases read in frame from the first base. After removal of 1 base from V and 1 base from J, the junction retains 7 bases not matched to a gene. Every donor in the study was a healthy Caucasian. Miltenyi CD45RO+ enrichment and human naive T-cell isolation kits were used to isolate memory (CD45RO+) and naive T cells from PBMC. Libraries came from 5' RACE. This sample was sequenced with an Illumina HiSeq 2000. Template switching introduced a universal primer binding site; the final cDNA contained a unique molecular identifier, enabling accurate counting of TCR cDNA molecules. Specific primers in the conserved constant-segment region were used to synthesize first-strand cDNA for the TCR alpha and beta chains. Each cDNA library was double barcoded, with a SMART-Mk sample barcode plus Illumina barcodes, to control for contamination. TruSeq adapter sequences, together with Illumina sample barcodes, were added in two successive PCR steps. The TCR alpha and beta cDNA libraries were sequenced on the Illumina HiSeq platform using custom primers. The source study handled its data this way. Unique molecular identifiers were extracted from raw reads with MiGEC, and CDR3 positions were determined with MiXCR. For each individual, recombination models were inferred using an EM algorithm with the repgenHMM and IGoR tools. The tcR package in R was used for shared clonotype analysis, with sharing normalized by the product of cloneset sizes. To study raw recombination without the effects of thymic and clonal selection, out-of-frame nonproductive sequences were analyzed. In TCRdb, the public reads were trimmed at Q25 with fastp and aligned with MiXCR, with productive beta chains retained. Merged by CDR3 protein, the rows form single entries marked with the most common genes and DNA. The V and J calls come from TCRdb's annotation, not from the publication. The sample table lists roughly 150,000 distinct CDR3 sequences, 3.5% of them with a count of one. Of the sample, 8.1% is held by the ten largest clones.

For this clonotype: Its antigen is currently not known. The input lacks base qualities; no much larger clone sits a single base away.

The clonotype was recovered from a man aged 18 to 30 in good health. Recombination joined TRBV15 with TRBJ2-3; the central 11 bases match TRBD2. Sequences were obtained from memory T cells sorted from blood. What the cell subset or site label conveys for this sample: CD45RO+ enriched T cells. In nucleotide form, the sequence is TGTGCCACCAGCAGAGCACTAGCGGGAGTCGGGGGCACAGATACGCAGTATTTT. It codes for CATSRALAGVGGTDTQYF. The CDR3, completed at both ends by the reference TRBV15 and TRBJ2-3 genes, gives the full variable domain DAMVIQNPRYQVTQFGKPVTLSCSQTLNHNVMYWYQQKSSQAPKLLFHYYDKDFNNEADTPDNFQSRRPNTSFCFLDIRSPGLGDTAMYLCATSRALAGVGGTDTQYFGPGTRLTVL.